This is a list of T cell receptor beta chains from one sample in a study of cytomegalovirus exposure and HLA in healthy donors. Sequencing was performed with immunoSEQ multiplex PCR; in TCRdb, only in-frame clones are kept and a portion is missing. The sample shows 110,000 to 150,000 clones, roughly four fifths of them seen only once. Input material: PBMCs. All receptors derive from a female donor in good health and CMV-seronegative. Each CDR3 is given with its conserved first and last residue. D genes are given only for firm matches. Clone size, where shown, is once, few, many, or a class for clones that have expanded.

cdr3_aa cdr3_nt d_call j_call clone_size v_call
CSVEETVLGEQYF TGCAGCGTTGAGGAGACGGTTTTGGGCGAGCAGTACTTC . TRBJ2-7 . TRBV29-1
CASSYYRDSNQPQHF TGTGCCAGCAGTTACTACAGAGACAGCAATCAGCCCCAGCATTTT . TRBJ1-5 . TRBV6-5
CASSPPPMDRLPRGFGYTF TGTGCCAGCAGCCCCCCCCCAATGGACAGGCTCCCCCGTGGGTTTGGCTACACCTTC TRBD1 TRBJ1-2 . TRBV7-9
CASSMSVGGIGYEQYF TGTGCCAGCAGCATGAGCGTTGGCGGGATCGGCTACGAGCAGTACTTC . TRBJ2-7 . TRBV7-6
CASSSSTGTGNTGELFF TGTGCCAGTAGTTCTTCGACCGGGACAGGGAACACCGGGGAGCTGTTTTTT TRBD1 TRBJ2-2 . TRBV19
CALSSTGSSGQLFF TGTGCCTTATCGTCGACAGGGTCGAGCGGGCAGCTGTTTTTT . TRBJ2-2 . TRBV30
CASSLGRVGTEQFF TGTGCCAGCAGCTTAGGGCGCGTCGGGACAGAGCAGTTCTTC . TRBJ2-1 . TRBV11-3
CASSFRDFPYEQYF TGTGCCAGCAGTTTCCGGGACTTCCCCTACGAGCAGTACTTC . TRBJ2-7 . TRBV27
CASSPPTGGNSYEQYF TGTGCCAGCTCACCACCGACAGGGGGCAATTCCTACGAGCAGTACTTC TRBD1 TRBJ2-7 . TRBV18
CASSPRADRLSNQPQHF TGTGCCAGCTCACCACGGGCAGACAGACTTAGCAATCAGCCCCAGCATTTT . TRBJ1-5 . TRBV18
CASRTREGGGELFF TGTGCCAGCAGGACACGAGAGGGCGGCGGGGAGCTGTTTTTT . TRBJ2-2 . TRBV6-6
CASSLGGGHNQPQHF TGTGCCAGCAGCTTGGGTGGAGGGCACAATCAGCCCCAGCATTTT . TRBJ1-5 . TRBV5-6
CASSLDAGQSTKQFF TGCGCCAGCAGCTTGGATGCGGGACAGAGCACTAAGCAGTTCTTC . TRBJ2-1 . TRBV5-1
CASSPTLAGGYNEQFF TGTGCCAGCAGTCCCACACTAGCGGGGGGATACAATGAGCAGTTCTTC TRBD2 TRBJ2-1 . TRBV28
CASSIREQYF TGTGCCAGTAGTATCCGCGAGCAGTACTTC . TRBJ2-7 . TRBV19
CASTPDSQETQYF TGCGCCAGCACCCCGGACAGCCAAGAGACCCAGTACTTC . TRBJ2-5 . TRBV5-1
CASSQGAWANEQFF TGCGCCAGCAGCCAGGGGGCCTGGGCAAATGAGCAGTTCTTC TRBD1 TRBJ2-1 . TRBV5-1
CASKGGNQPQHF TGTGCCAGTAAAGGGGGCAATCAGCCCCAGCATTTT . TRBJ1-5 . TRBV19
CASSLAGTGFEKLFF TGCGCCAGCAGCTTGGCCGGGACAGGGTTCGAAAAACTGTTTTTT TRBD1 TRBJ1-4 . TRBV5-1
CASSEDRGGEKLFF TGTGCCAGCAGTGAGGACAGGGGAGGCGAAAAACTGTTTTTT TRBD1 TRBJ1-4 . TRBV2
CASSVGGGFSYEQYF TGTGCCAGCAGCGTAGGGGGGGGATTCTCCTACGAGCAGTACTTC TRBD2 TRBJ2-7 . TRBV9
CASSLRENTEAFF TGCGCCAGCAGCTTGCGGGAGAACACTGAAGCTTTCTTT . TRBJ1-1 . TRBV5-1
CASSHPLAGGSDEQYF TGTGCCAGCAGCCACCCTCTAGCGGGAGGGAGCGACGAGCAGTACTTC TRBD2 TRBJ2-7 . TRBV7-9
CASSLGPNQGSEQFF TGTGCCAGCAGCTTGGGGCCGAATCAGGGCAGTGAGCAGTTCTTC . TRBJ2-1 . TRBV7-6
CASSSLRGVEAFF TGCGCCAGCAGCAGCCTACGCGGGGTCGAAGCTTTCTTT . TRBJ1-1 . TRBV4-1
CASSLNYGYTF TGTGCCAGCAGCCTTAACTATGGCTACACCTTC . TRBJ1-2 few TRBV6-1
CASRSGSVYNEQFF TGTGCCAGCCGTAGCGGATCGGTGTACAATGAGCAGTTCTTC . TRBJ2-1 . TRBV2
CASSPTPGRNTIYF TGTGCCAGCAGCCCGACGCCGGGGAGGAACACCATATATTTT . TRBJ1-3 . TRBV7-2
CASIFHGGGYGYTF TGTGCCAGTATTTTCCACGGGGGAGGCTATGGCTACACCTTC . TRBJ1-2 . TRBV2
CASSRAQGTDREQFF TGTGCCAGCAGCCGAGCGCAGGGGACCGACCGTGAGCAGTTCTTC . TRBJ2-1 . TRBV11-2
CASGYGWTAANEQFF TGTGCCAGTGGATACGGGTGGACAGCCGCCAATGAGCAGTTCTTC . TRBJ2-1 . TRBV19
CASSPTVGVQFF TGTGCCAGCAGCCCTACGGTGGGAGTACAGTTCTTC . TRBJ2-1 . TRBV14
CASSIFNYGYTF TGTGCCAGTAGTATCTTTAACTATGGCTACACCTTC . TRBJ1-2 . TRBV19
CASGSIGLAGGTQYF TGTGCTAGTGGTTCCATAGGACTAGCGGGAGGAACGCAGTATTTT TRBD2 TRBJ2-3 . TRBV12-5
CASSLFQDSWNQPQHF TGTGCCAGCAGCTTGTTTCAGGATTCGTGGAATCAGCCCCAGCATTTT . TRBJ1-5 . TRBV5-6
CASSMRTGLGYTEAFF TGTGCCAGTAGTATGAGGACAGGGCTGGGGTACACTGAAGCTTTCTTT TRBD1 TRBJ1-1 . TRBV19
CSVEDQLTQGAYEQYF TGCAGCGTTGAAGATCAGTTGACACAGGGAGCCTACGAGCAGTACTTC . TRBJ2-7 . TRBV29-1
CASSLFLAGGRDEQFF TGTGCCAGCAGTTTATTCCTAGCGGGAGGTCGGGATGAGCAGTTCTTC TRBD2 TRBJ2-1 . TRBV27
CASSARGGDSGANVLTF TGTGCCAGCAGCGCCCGGGGTGGGGACTCTGGGGCCAACGTCCTGACTTTC . TRBJ2-6 . TRBV9
CASSFSESSYNEQFF TGTGCCAGCAGCTTTTCGGAGTCCTCCTACAATGAGCAGTTCTTC . TRBJ2-1 . TRBV7-9
CASSYPRQGGNTEAFF TGTGCCAGCAGTTACCCCCGACAGGGTGGGAACACTGAAGCTTTCTTT TRBD1 TRBJ1-1 . TRBV6-5
CASSLFTGAQDTEAFF TGTGCCAGCAGTCTTTTCACAGGGGCGCAAGACACTGAAGCTTTCTTT TRBD1 TRBJ1-1 . TRBV27
CSVARGEKLFF TGCAGCGTTGCCCGGGGTGAAAAACTGTTTTTT . TRBJ1-4 . TRBV29-1
CASSPTSTDTQYF TGTGCCAGCAGCCCGACTTCGACAGATACGCAGTATTTT . TRBJ2-3 . TRBV7-6
CASSEFTLEGYTF TGTGCCAGCAGTGAATTCACCCTTGAGGGCTACACCTTC . TRBJ1-2 few TRBV25-1
CASSLAGQGRGNTIYF TGCGCCAGCAGCTTGGCCGGACAGGGGAGAGGAAACACCATATATTTT TRBD1 TRBJ1-3 . TRBV5-1
CASSPLTGTAAYEQYF TGTGCCAGCTCACCGCTGACCGGGACTGCCGCCTACGAGCAGTACTTC . TRBJ2-7 . TRBV18
CASSLVRDTSTEAFF TGCGCCAGCAGCTTGGTCCGGGACACTAGCACTGAAGCTTTCTTT . TRBJ1-1 few TRBV5-1
CASSPPAGGPEAFF TGTGCCAGCAGCCCTCCGGCTGGAGGTCCTGAAGCTTTCTTT . TRBJ1-1 few TRBV9
CASSDRQFSYNEQFF TGCGCCAGCAGTGATCGACAGTTCTCCTACAATGAGCAGTTCTTC . TRBJ2-1 . TRBV10-1
CASSKEGPQYEQYF TGTGCCAGCAGTAAGGAGGGTCCCCAGTACGAGCAGTACTTC . TRBJ2-7 . TRBV2
CSVREGGYGYTF TGCAGCGTTCGCGAGGGAGGGTATGGCTACACCTTC . TRBJ1-2 . TRBV29-1
CASSKGGRGLFGNTIYF TGTGCCAGCAGCAAAGGAGGCAGGGGGCTTTTTGGAAACACCATATATTTT . TRBJ1-3 few TRBV21-1